This TCR beta chain was sequenced in a study of Ad26.COV2.S vaccination and SARS-CoV-2 variants. About this clone: Its specificity is not known. Other nucleotide sequences from this sample produce the same CDR3.

Treatment denoted: roughly 20 received Ad26.COV2.S at low or high dose, single or two shots; roughly 5 received placebo; per-sample allocation not given. Sample collection was performed on day 63 after the first vaccine or placebo injection. The shot given was an Ad26 vector that makes Wuhan-strain SARS-CoV-2 spike. Study results and caveats: Total T cell responses, in the TCR breadth and depth analyses, may have been underestimated. Placebo recipients showed lower spike-specific TCR breadth than vaccinees.

Measured with immunoSEQ multiplex PCR; TCRdb has only the in-frame clones, and not every one. Among hundreds of thousands of clones listed, about 89% were seen once. Germline V CDR1 and CDR2: SGHNT, YYREEE (reference sequence). The CDR3 extends over 13 amino acids. V was trimmed by 4 bases and J by 6 bases, leaving 10 bases between them. This receptor was obtained from a person between 18 and 60 years old who received the Ad26.COV2.S COVID-19 vaccine or a placebo. The chain combines TRBV5-4 with TRBJ2-2; D tentatively fits TRBD1 or TRBD2 (5 bases each). The sample was peripheral blood, taken in a trial of Ad26.COV2.S vaccine versus placebo. The CDR3 nucleotides are TGTGCCAGCAGCCTGAGGGGTTCCGGGGAGCTGTTTTTT. Protein sequence: CASSLRGSGELFF.